This T cell receptor (beta chain) appears in the sequencing data of a study of read filtering for tumor transcriptome and immune sequencing. On the study more broadly: After DNase treatment, RNA was made into whole-transcriptome libraries. General study points: Even smaller IR-seq throughput identified most shared clonotypes. Correlation between methods rose after single-read clonotypes were removed.

The length of the CDR3 is 12 residues. Germline V gene lookup returns CDR1 DFQATT and CDR2 SNEGSKA (reference sequence). V was cut by 6 bases and J by 2 bases, with 11 bases left in between. Molecular barcoded adaptors covering alpha/delta and beta/gamma chains were used on 400 ng RNA. Via MiXCR, TCRdb re-called the reads, giving one row per CDR3 protein. The table includes about 27,000 distinct CDR3 sequences, under 15% detected once. Bone marrow was sampled from every patient at the time of active disease. This clonotype was found many times. Its antigen remains unknown. Sample: a population of CD138-negative cells sorted from bone marrow. This receptor was obtained from a donor at least 40 years old with multiple myeloma. This rearrangement joins TRBV20-1 to TRBJ2-7; a weak D match, TRBD2 (5 bases). The CDR3 DNA reads TGCAGTGCGAGGGCTCCCCCCTACGAGCAGTACTTC. Amino acids: CSARAPPYEQYF.